One TCR beta chain is described in this entry. What it binds is not known. PCR employed 60 Vbeta and 13 Jbeta primers. Only in-frame clones appear in the TCRdb table, and some are missing; sequencing was by immunoSEQ multiplex PCR. The sample includes 50,000 to 60,000 clones. These data are taken from a study of cytomegalovirus exposure and HLA in healthy donors. General study findings and limits: Cytomegalovirus-associated TCR beta chains were listed, numbering approximately 150. There were some public TCRs occurring in many donors, but most TCR sequences were rare.

V shed 4 bases and J shed 6 bases, with 9 bases lying between them. The CDR3 has 13 amino acids. Germline V gene data show CDR1 as MGHDK and CDR2 as SYGVNS. Though probably carrying unrecorded immune exposures, donors were nominally healthy at sampling. Specimen: PBMCs. The TCR was taken from a woman in her forties or fifties in good health and CMV-seropositive. V is TRBV25-1 and J is TRBJ2-2; D unclear. The CDR3: CASSAGWSGELFF. In DNA, the CDR3 is TGTGCCAGCAGTGCCGGGTGGTCCGGGGAGCTGTTTTTT. Complete variable domain (other parts from reference TRBV25-1 and TRBJ2-2): EADIYQTPRYLVIGTGKKITLECSQTMGHDKMYWYQQDPGMELHLIHYSYGVNSTEKGDLSSESTVSRIRTEHFPLTLESARPSHTSQYLCASSAGWSGELFFGEGSRLTVL.